This T cell receptor beta chain was recorded in a study of T cell clonotyping in hematopoietic cell transplantation. TCRdb's table, derived via immunoSEQ multiplex PCR, lists solely in-frame clones and lacks some. Here the sample spans 17,000 or so clones, 71% being singletons. The CDR3 has 16 amino acids. Between the trimmed V and J ends, which lost 0 bases and 0 bases, there was a span of 10 bases. CDR1 is SGHDN, CDR2 FVKESK, per germline. As to this clone: Its cognate antigen is unknown.

Study observations and caveats: Without cell sorting, CD4 versus CD8 contributions remain unresolved. Higher Inverse Simpson Index values in graft donor and pretransplant recipient predicted broader posttransplant TCR diversity.

Sequenced material: peripheral blood mononuclear cells. The J gene is TRBJ2-3, the V gene TRBV14; D remains unclear. The TCR sequence derives from a woman aged 55 to 70 in good health. Some clones in this sample may be carry-over from other donors' samples. As DNA, the CDR3 is TGTGCCAGCAGCCAAGATGTAAAAGGTAGCACAGATACGCAGTATTTT. Translation: CASSQDVKGSTDTQYF.